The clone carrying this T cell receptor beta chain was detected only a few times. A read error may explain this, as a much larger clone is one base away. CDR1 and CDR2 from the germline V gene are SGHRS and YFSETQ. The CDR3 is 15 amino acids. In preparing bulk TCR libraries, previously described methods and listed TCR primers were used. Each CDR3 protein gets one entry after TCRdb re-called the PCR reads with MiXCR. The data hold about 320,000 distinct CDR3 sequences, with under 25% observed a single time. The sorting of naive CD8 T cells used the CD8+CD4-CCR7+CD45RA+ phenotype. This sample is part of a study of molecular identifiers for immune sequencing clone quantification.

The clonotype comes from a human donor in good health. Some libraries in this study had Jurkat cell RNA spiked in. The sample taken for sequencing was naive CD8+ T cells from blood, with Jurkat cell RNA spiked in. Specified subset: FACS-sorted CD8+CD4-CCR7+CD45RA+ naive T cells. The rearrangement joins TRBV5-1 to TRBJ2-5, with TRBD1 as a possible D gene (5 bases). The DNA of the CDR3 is TGCGCCAGCAGCTTGGAGGCAGGGCCCCAAGAGGCCCAGTACTTC. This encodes CASSLEAGPQEAQYF.